The 14 T cell receptor beta chains below come from one sample, sequenced in a study of T cells in women clearing cervical HPV infection (dated by TCRdb to 2016 to 2018). Libraries were made using the immunoSEQ multiplex PCR assay. Not all clones reach the TCRdb copy of this immuneACCESS table, which keeps in-frame sequences only. Checked studies attribute under half of the gap to unresolved V genes and leave the rest unexplained. The sample table on file contains tens of thousands of clones. The top ten constitute almost 10% of the sample. Source material: blood buffy coat. These receptors were obtained from a woman between 18 and 69 years old with a cervical HPV16 infection that either progressed to CIN3+ or cleared (not recorded which).

On this clone itself: The CDR3 end is not reached by the read, which stops 3 residues before it; the germline J gene fills it in. V is TRBV12-3 or TRBV12-4 and J is TRBJ1-2; the D gene is possibly TRBD1 (5 bases). V lost 8 bases and J lost 5, with 12 bases in between. The CDR3 extends over 12 amino acids. CDR3 sequence: CASLGGKYGYTF. Incomplete CDR3 DNA: TGTGCCAGCTTGGGGGGGAAGTATGGC.

A word on this clone: Read data end 3 residues before the CDR3 end; the end is taken from the germline J gene. This chain joins TRBV19 and TRBJ1-1; TRBD1 agrees at 9 bases. The CDR3 has 15 amino acids. V lost 5 bases to trimming and J lost 1 base; unmatched junction nucleotides: 5. Per the germline V gene, CDR1 is LNHDA and CDR2 is SQIVND (reference sequence). CDR3 sequence reads: CASSFTTGGNTEAFF. Incomplete CDR3 DNA: TGTGCCAGTAGTTTTACGACAGGGGGGAACACTGAA.

Points on this clone: The read finishes 3 residues shy of the CDR3 end, and the germline J gene is used to complete it. The chain recombines TRBV30 with TRBJ2-7, with D perhaps matching TRBD2 (6 bases). This CDR3 has 13 residues. The germline V gene encodes CDR1 GTSNPN and CDR2 SVGIG (reference sequence). The V end was cut by 2 bases, the J end by 2 bases, with 10 bases between. The CDR3 sequence: CAWSRGLTYEQYF. The part of the CDR3 DNA that was read is TGTGCCTGGAGTAGGGGACTTACCTACGAG.

Details on this clone: Coverage ceases 3 residues before the CDR3 finishes, and the germline J gene fills in the end. The rearrangement joins TRBV5-1 to TRBJ1-2; 9 bases line up with TRBD1. This CDR3 is 16 amino acids long. V was clipped by 4 bases and J by 2 bases; unmatched bases: 9. Germline V gives CDR1 SGHRS, CDR2 YFSETQ. Incomplete CDR3 DNA: TGCGCCAGCAGCCCCAGTCCCGGGACAGGGAACTATGGC. Its translation is CASSPSPGTGNYG. The whole CDR3 region reads CASSPSPGTGNYGYTF.

As regards this clone: The CDR3 end lies 3 residues beyond the end of the read and is filled in from the germline J gene. The rearrangement links TRBV7-2 to TRBJ2-3; 11 nucleotides line up with TRBD1. Germline values: CDR1 SGHTA, CDR2 FQGNSA. The CDR3 runs to 12 residues. The CDR3 loop reads CASSRTGGAQYF. CDR3 DNA, as far as it was read: TGTGCCAGCAGCCGGACAGGGGGCGCG.

Worth noting for this clone: The read is 3 residues too short to cover the CDR3 end, so that end is filled in from the germline J gene. The chain is built from TRBV5-1 and TRBJ2-3; a weak D match, TRBD2 (6 bases). The CDR3 contains 15 residues. The germline V gene encodes CDR1 SGHRS and CDR2 YFSETQ. The V end was cut by 0 bases, the J end by 4 bases, with 12 bases between. The CDR3 sequence is CASSLGSSESDTQYF. Incomplete CDR3 DNA: TGCGCCAGCAGCTTGGGGTCTAGCGAGTCAGATACG.

The chain's CDR3 is CASARSGGGTEAFF. The CDR3 DNA, read in part, is TGCGCCAGCGCCCGTTCGGGGGGAGGCACTGAA. The chain carries TRBV5-1 and TRBJ1-1; a weak D match, TRBD1 (5 bases). The read ends 3 residues shy of where the CDR3 ends; the end is completed using the germline J gene. Germline V gives CDR1 SGHRS, CDR2 YFSETQ. V dropped 7 bases and J dropped 4 bases, with 17 bases sitting between them. The CDR3 is made up of 14 amino acids.

Partial CDR3 DNA: TGCAGTGCTACTAGCGGGTCGAGCTCCTACGAG. Translated, it gives CSATSGSSSYE. The complete CDR3 protein is CSATSGSSSYEQYF. The gene calls are TRBV20-1 and TRBJ2-7; 8 positions match TRBD2. The CDR3 goes on 3 residues after the read ends, and that part is filled in from the germline J gene. The junction had 5 bases not matched to a gene; V was cut back by 4 bases and J by 0 bases. Germline V gives CDR1 DFQATT, CDR2 SNEGSKA (reference sequence). The CDR3 covers 14 residues.

Of note for this clone: The missing CDR3 end, 3 residues past where the read stops, is filled in from the germline J gene. V gene TRBV19 combines with J gene TRBJ1-2; perhaps TRBD1 as D (6 bases). The V end lost 1 base, the J end lost 2 bases, and 11 bases lay between the germline ends. This CDR3 contains 15 residues. In germline, CDR1 is LNHDA, CDR2 SQIVND (reference sequence). Here the CDR3 reads CASSIGPQGNYGYTF. Incomplete CDR3 DNA: TGTGCCAGTAGTATAGGTCCACAGGGAAACTATGGC.

Details on this clone: The read gets to within 3 residues of the CDR3 end, and the germline J gene fills in the rest. The identical CDR3 is also encoded by other nucleotide sequences in the sample. V gene TRBV2 combines with J gene TRBJ1-4, with D maybe TRBD1 (5 bases). This CDR3 region has 14 residues. The V end lost 3 bases, the J end lost 7 bases, and 12 bases lay between the germline ends. Germline CDR1 and CDR2: SNHLY and FYNNEI. The sequenced part of the CDR3 DNA is TGTGCCAGCAGTGATCTCAGGGTGGCTGAAAAA. This sequence encodes CASSDLRVAEK. The CDR3 in its entirety is CASSDLRVAEKLFF.

For this clone: The read falls 3 residues short of the CDR3 end, and the missing part is taken from the germline J gene. This sequence joins TRBV5-1 and TRBJ1-6; 8 bases agree with TRBD1. This CDR3 comprises 16 residues. J was trimmed by 7 bases and V by 4 bases; bases with no gene match: 10. Germline-derived CDR1 and CDR2 are SGHRS and YFSETQ. The CDR3 bases that were read are TGCGCCAGCAGCCTAGACGGACAGGGCAAGAATTCACCC. This codes for CASSLDGQGKNSP. The whole CDR3 protein reads CASSLDGQGKNSPLHF.

Points on this clone: The read stops 3 residues short of the end of the CDR3; the missing end is completed from the germline J gene. This chain connects TRBV7-8 to TRBJ1-5; 9 bases are shared with TRBD1. Unmatched junction bases numbered 9, after V lost 2 bases and J lost 7 bases. Germline V gene data show CDR1 as SGHVS and CDR2 as FQNEAQ. This CDR3 spans 16 amino acids. The CDR3: CASSLSFTGGRQPQHF. The covered CDR3 bases are TGTGCCAGCAGCTTAAGTTTCACAGGGGGCAGGCAGCCC. Together with reference TRBV7-8 and TRBJ1-5, the CDR3 gives the full variable domain: GAGVSQSPRYKVAKRGQDVALRCDPISGHVSLFWYQQALGQGPEFLTYFQNEAQLDKSGLPSDRFFAERPEGSVSTLKIQRTQQEDSAVYLCASSLSFTGGRQPQHFGDGTRLSIL.

On this clone: The read finishes 3 residues shy of the CDR3 end, and the germline J gene is used to complete it. The rearrangement uses TRBV19 and TRBJ2-2; 7 bases fit TRBD1. The CDR3 contains 14 residues. CDR1 is LNHDA, CDR2 SQIVND, per germline (reference sequence). Trimming took 10 bases from V and 7 from J; bases not matched to a gene: 12. The chain's CDR3 is CATAIQGPGGELFF. Partial CDR3 DNA: TGTGCCACAGCCATACAGGGGCCGGGCGGGGAG.

As concerns this clone: The read is 3 residues too short to cover the CDR3 end, so that end is filled in from the germline J gene. The gene calls are TRBV13 and TRBJ2-7, with 10 bases that match TRBD2. Germline CDR1 is PRHDT and CDR2 is FYEKMQ (reference sequence). V lost 3 bases, J lost 2 bases, and 1 base stayed unmatched. The CDR3 covers 14 residues. The sequenced part of the CDR3 DNA is TGTGCCAGCAGCTTTAGCGGGGGGACCTACGAG. Translated, it gives CASSFSGGTYE. The CDR3 as a whole reads CASSFSGGTYEQYF.